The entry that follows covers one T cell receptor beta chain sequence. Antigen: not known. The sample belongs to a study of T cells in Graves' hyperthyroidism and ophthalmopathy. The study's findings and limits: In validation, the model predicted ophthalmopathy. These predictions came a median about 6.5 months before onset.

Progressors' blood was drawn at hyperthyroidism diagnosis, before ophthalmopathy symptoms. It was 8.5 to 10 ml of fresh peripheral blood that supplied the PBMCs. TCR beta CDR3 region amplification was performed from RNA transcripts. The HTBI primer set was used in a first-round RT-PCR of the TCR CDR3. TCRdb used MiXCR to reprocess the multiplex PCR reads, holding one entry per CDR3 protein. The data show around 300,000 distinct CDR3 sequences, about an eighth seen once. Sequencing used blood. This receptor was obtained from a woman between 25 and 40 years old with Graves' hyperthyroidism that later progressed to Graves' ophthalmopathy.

The CDR3 DNA reads TGTGCCAGCAGTGCCGGTTCAAACTATGGCTACACCTTC. This gives the protein CASSAGSNYGYTF. V usage is TRBV12-3 or TRBV12-4 and J usage is TRBJ1-2; no reliable D call. V lost 5 bases to trimming and J lost 2 bases, with 9 bases between them. This CDR3 has 13 residues.